These T cell receptor beta chains were read from a single sample in a study of blood T cell repertoires in COVID-19. The method was immunoSEQ multiplex PCR; TCRdb's version includes in-frame clones alone and lacks a portion of them. The sample has approximately 300,000 clones, 75% to 90% seen once. What was sequenced was peripheral blood. The receptors shown here come from a young man with acute or convalescent COVID-19. Both conserved end residues are part of each CDR3. Each record gives: J gene, D gene, V gene, clone size, CDR3 DNA, CDR3 protein. The D gene is left open where the match is weak. Rows may omit the clone size; those that give it use once, few, many or a size class.

>TRBJ1-1|TRBD1|TRBV7-8|few
TGTGCCAGCAGCGCAACAGGGGGTAGCACTGAAGCTTTCTTT
CASSATGGSTEAFF
>TRBJ2-1|NA|TRBV28|once
TGTGCCAGCAGTTCTGTCTCATACACCTACAATGAGCAGTTCTTC
CASSSVSYTYNEQFF
>TRBJ1-2|NA|TRBV10-3|NA
TGTGCCATCAGTGCCCGCGGACAGAACTATGGCTACACCTTC
CAISARGQNYGYTF
>TRBJ1-2|NA|TRBV12-3/TRBV12-4|NA
TGTGCCAGCAGTTGGTCGCCCAGGGATGGCTACACCTTC
CASSWSPRDGYTF
>TRBJ1-3|NA|TRBV15|few
TGTGCCACCAGCATCGGGACTTCGTCTGGAAACACCATATATTTT
CATSIGTSSGNTIYF
>TRBJ2-1|TRBD2|TRBV2|NA
TGTGCCAGCACTCTAGCGGAATACAATGAGCAGTTCTTC
CASTLAEYNEQFF
>TRBJ1-5|TRBD1|TRBV24-1|NA
TGTGCCACCAGTGATGACAGGGTCCAGCCCCAGCATTTT
CATSDDRVQPQHF
>TRBJ2-7|TRBD2|TRBV4-1|once
TGCGCCAGCAGCCAAACCGGGGGGTCCTACGAGCAGTACTTC
CASSQTGGSYEQYF
>TRBJ2-3|TRBD1|TRBV7-9|NA
TGTGCCAGCAGCTTGGCTTTGGGCAGGGGGTCAAATACGCAGTATTTT
CASSLALGRGSNTQYF
>TRBJ1-1|TRBD1|TRBV12-5|NA
TGTGCTAGTGCCGTCCAGGGGGCGCGGAACACTGAAGCTTTCTTT
CASAVQGARNTEAFF
>TRBJ1-5|NA|TRBV6-5|NA
TGTGCCAGCAGTCGTAAGACAAACCAGCCCCAGCATTTT
CASSRKTNQPQHF
>TRBJ2-3|TRBD2|TRBV7-9|NA
TGTCTGGAGCGGGGGAACACAGATACGCAGTATTTT
CLERGNTDTQYF
>TRBJ1-5|TRBD1|TRBV6-6|few
TGTGCCAGCAGTTACCACCGGGACAGGGGGAATCAGCCCCAGCATTTT
CASSYHRDRGNQPQHF
>TRBJ1-4|TRBD1|TRBV28|once
TGTGCCACAAAACAGGGGACTGCAACTAATGAAAAACTGTTTTTT
CATKQGTATNEKLFF
>TRBJ2-4|TRBD2|TRBV18|NA
TGTGCCAGCTCCTCGGGACTAGCCCCTATAAACATTCAGTACTTC
CASSSGLAPINIQYF
>TRBJ2-7|TRBD1|TRBV5-5|NA
TGTGCCAGCAGCGTGACCGGGACAGGGGGCTCCTACGAGCAGTACTTC
CASSVTGTGGSYEQYF
>TRBJ1-2|NA|TRBV6-1|NA
TGTGCCAGCAGTGAGGCAGGGTTGGATGGCTACACCTTC
CASSEAGLDGYTF
>TRBJ2-2|NA|TRBV18|NA
TGTGCCAGCTCACCGAGGCTAGGTTTGCTTGGCACCGGGGAGCTGTTTTTT
CASSPRLGLLGTGELFF
>TRBJ2-3|TRBD1|TRBV24-1|NA
TGTGCCACCAGTGACCATAACCGCGGGACAGGGAGAGATACGCAGTATTTT
CATSDHNRGTGRDTQYF
>TRBJ2-7|NA|TRBV4-1|NA
TGCGCCAGCAGCCAAGCTAGTGGGTGGAACTACGAGCAGTACTTC
CASSQASGWNYEQYF
>TRBJ1-2|TRBD1|TRBV18|NA
TGTGCCAGCTCACCTCAGGGGGCCACTAAAGGCTACACCTTC
CASSPQGATKGYTF
>TRBJ2-2|TRBD1|TRBV5-1|NA
TGCGCCAGCAGAACCGGGGACAGTGACACCGGGGAGCTGTTTTTT
CASRTGDSDTGELFF
>TRBJ1-2|TRBD1|TRBV6-5|NA
TGTGCCAGCAGTTACGCGGACAGGGTTCGGTACACCTTC
CASSYADRVRYTF
>TRBJ2-7|TRBD1|TRBV6-1|NA
TGTGCCAGCAGTGAAGTAGGGACAGGGTCCTACGAGCAGTACTTC
CASSEVGTGSYEQYF
>TRBJ1-5|NA|TRBV3-1/TRBV3-2|NA
TGTGCCAGCAGCCCCGGTCGTCTCGTTTCGAAGCTGGCGGCGGATCAGCCCCAGCATTTT
CASSPGRLVSKLAADQPQHF
>TRBJ1-2|TRBD1|TRBV28|NA
TGTGCCAGCAGTCGACAGGGGTCAGGAGGCTATGGCTACACCTTC
CASSRQGSGGYGYTF
>TRBJ2-4|TRBD2|TRBV28|NA
TGTGCCAGCAGTCCCGGATTAGCGGGTGGGGATATAGCCAAAAACATTCAGTACTTC
CASSPGLAGGDIAKNIQYF
>TRBJ2-7|TRBD1|TRBV15|NA
TGTGCCACCAGTACTTGGACAGGGGGTTCCTACGAGCAGTACTTC
CATSTWTGGSYEQYF
>TRBJ2-1|TRBD1|TRBV28|few
TGTGCCAGCAGACTCCAGACAGGGAACTACAATGAGCAGTTCTTC
CASRLQTGNYNEQFF
>TRBJ1-5|TRBD1|TRBV18|NA
TGTGCCAGCTCACCAAGGGGACAGGTCAATCAGCCCCAGCATTTT
CASSPRGQVNQPQHF
>TRBJ1-3|TRBD1|TRBV27|NA
TGTGCCAGCAGGAAGGGGGCCTCTGGAAACACCATATATTTT
CASRKGASGNTIYF
>TRBJ1-1|NA|TRBV29-1|NA
TGCAGCGTTCCTCTCAGCACTGAAGCTTTCTTT
CSVPLSTEAFF
>TRBJ1-1|NA|TRBV10-2|NA
TGCGCCAGCATTTCAGGACGTACCAGTGAGGGTGAAGCTTTCTTT
CASISGRTSEGEAFF
>TRBJ1-1|NA|TRBV7-3|NA
TGTGCCAGCAGACTAGGTAGGAACACTGAAGCTTTCTTT
CASRLGRNTEAFF
>TRBJ1-4|TRBD1|TRBV18|NA
TGTGCCAGCTCACCACGAAACAGGGGCCCGGGGAATGAAAAACTGTTTTTT
CASSPRNRGPGNEKLFF
>TRBJ2-5|TRBD2|TRBV25-1|NA
TGTGCCAGCAGTGAATATCGCGGGGGGGCTGAGACCCAGTACTTC
CASSEYRGGAETQYF
>TRBJ2-4|NA|TRBV9|NA
TGTGCCAGCAGCGGGCTAGCCAAAAACATTCAGTACTTC
CASSGLAKNIQYF
>TRBJ2-4|NA|TRBV7-9|NA
TGTGCCATCGAGCTGTCGTCACTTCAGTACTTC
CAIELSSLQYF
>TRBJ2-1|TRBD2|TRBV6-1|NA
TGTGCCAGCAGTGAAAGCGGACTAGTGGCATACAATGAGCAGTTCTTC
CASSESGLVAYNEQFF
>TRBJ2-3|TRBD1|TRBV7-3|NA
TGTGCCAGCAGACCGACAGGGTTCATCACAGATACGCAGTATTTT
CASRPTGFITDTQYF
>TRBJ1-5|TRBD1|TRBV19|NA
TGTGCCAGTAGTCGGGGGACAGACAATCAGCCCCAGCATTTT
CASSRGTDNQPQHF
>TRBJ1-3|TRBD1|TRBV27|NA
TGTGCCAGCAGTCGGGGGTCACCGGGACAGATAAACACCATATATTTT
CASSRGSPGQINTIYF
>TRBJ2-1|TRBD1|TRBV4-1|NA
TGCGCCAGCAGCCAAGGGCGGGACAGGTCATTAAATGAGCAGTTCTTC
CASSQGRDRSLNEQFF
>TRBJ2-3|TRBD2|TRBV5-1|NA
TGCGCCAGCAGCTTAGACGTAGCGGGGGGCCTGGGTACGCAGTATTTT
CASSLDVAGGLGTQYF
>TRBJ1-1|NA|TRBV11-3|NA
TGTGCCAGCAGCCCCGGGGGGGGAAACACTGAAGCTTTCTTT
CASSPGGGNTEAFF
>TRBJ2-5|TRBD1|TRBV7-9|NA
TGTGCCAGCAGCCAATGGGACAGGGAAGAGACCCAGTACTTC
CASSQWDREETQYF
>TRBJ1-2|NA|TRBV2|NA
TGTGCCAGCCGAACAGTCCTTAACTATGGCTACACCTTC
CASRTVLNYGYTF
>TRBJ2-7|TRBD1|TRBV5-1|NA
TGCGCCAGCAGAAAACGGGACAGCTCCTACGAGCAGTACTTC
CASRKRDSSYEQYF
>TRBJ1-4|TRBD1|TRBV28|NA
TGTGCCAGCAGTAAGACAGGGGGCACAACTAATGAAAAACTGTTTTTT
CASSKTGGTTNEKLFF
>TRBJ2-2|NA|TRBV9|once
TGTGCCAGCAGCGTAGGGCACAGAGACACCGGGGAGCTGTTTTTT
CASSVGHRDTGELFF
>TRBJ1-6|TRBD1|TRBV7-6|NA
TGTGCCAGCAGCTTAGGAAGGGGACAGGGTAATTCACCCCTCCACTTT
CASSLGRGQGNSPLHF
>TRBJ1-1|NA|TRBV6-6|few
TGTGCCAGCAGTTGGCGGGTGGTTGAAGCTTTCTTT
CASSWRVVEAFF
>TRBJ1-1|TRBD1|TRBV5-1|NA
TGCGCCAGCAGCCCCTCGGGACAGGGGAACACTGAAGCTTTCTTT
CASSPSGQGNTEAFF
>TRBJ2-5|TRBD2|TRBV9|NA
TGTGCCAGCAGCGACCCAGAGCGGGGGGGCTTAGAGACCCAGTACTTC
CASSDPERGGLETQYF
>TRBJ2-1|NA|TRBV19|NA
TGTGCCAGTAGTCCACTGACAGGAGATCAACCTGAGCAGTTCTTC
CASSPLTGDQPEQFF
>TRBJ1-5|NA|TRBV6-1|NA
TGTGCCAGCAGTGAAGTCCCGGTCGGGAATCAGCCCCAGCATTTT
CASSEVPVGNQPQHF
>TRBJ2-5|TRBD2|TRBV28|NA
TGTGCCAGCAGTTCCCCTAGCGGGGGCTGGGAGACCCAGTACTTC
CASSSPSGGWETQYF
>TRBJ2-7|TRBD2|TRBV28|NA
TGTGCCAGCAGTTTCGGGGGGGTATCATACGAGCAGTACTTC
CASSFGGVSYEQYF
>TRBJ1-5|NA|TRBV19|NA
TGTGCCAGTAAACGTTCAGGGGTTTTTAGCAATCAGCCCCAGCATTTT
CASKRSGVFSNQPQHF
>TRBJ2-2|NA|TRBV5-4|NA
TGTGCCAGCACCCTCCGGAGGGGCGACACCGGGGAGCTGTTTTTT
CASTLRRGDTGELFF